These 20 T cell receptor beta chains were all obtained from the same sample, sequenced in a study of blood T cell repertoires in COVID-19. Profiling relied on immunoSEQ multiplex PCR, and the TCRdb table lists in-frame clones only, not all of them. The repertoire holds approximately 260,000 clones, approximately 79% seen once, with approximately 4% in the top ten. The sequenced sample consisted of peripheral blood. The receptors stem from a woman aged 40 to 49 with active or convalescent COVID-19.

The chain links TRBV2 to TRBJ1-1; unclear D gene. CDR3 size: 14 residues. The V and J ends lost 6 bases and 5 bases respectively, with 16 bases between them. From germline, CDR1 is SNHLY and CDR2 FYNNEI. The CDR3 reads CASSISLGGTEAFF. DNA for the CDR3: TGTGCCAGCAGCATCAGTTTAGGAGGGACTGAAGCTTTCTTT.

The chain links TRBV6-5 to TRBJ2-7; TRBD1 matches at 9 bases. Germline assignment: CDR1 MNHEY and CDR2 SVGAGI. V shed 5 bases and J 6 bases; nucleotides not matched to a gene: 5. The CDR3 has 13 amino acids. The chain's CDR3 is CASSRGQGGEQYV. The CDR3, as DNA: TGTGCCAGCAGTAGGGGACAGGGAGGCGAGCAGTACGTC.

J is TRBJ1-2 and V is TRBV15; 7 bases are shared with TRBD1. CDR1 is LNHNV, CDR2 YYDKDF, per germline (reference sequence). V was pared by 5 bases and J by 5 bases, with 14 bases of the junction left unmatched. CDR3 length: 16 amino acids. CDR3 nucleotide sequence: TGTGCCACCAGCTCCCCTCGGGGCGGGACAGCTTATGGCTACACCTTC. This translates into CATSSPRGGTAYGYTF.

The chain joins TRBV12-5 to TRBJ2-7, with 8 bases lining up with TRBD1. The CDR3 sequence is 14 residues long. V lost 4 bases to trimming and J lost 2 bases; unmatched junction nucleotides: 4. Looked up from germline, CDR1 is LGHNT and CDR2 is FRNRAP. The CDR3 DNA sequence: TGTGCTAGTGGTTCCGGGACAGGCGCCTACGAGCAGTACTTC. Amino acid sequence: CASGSGTGAYEQYF.

This clone came up once. This sequence joins TRBV2 and TRBJ1-4; possibly TRBD1 for D (6 bases). V was trimmed by 6 bases and J by 4 bases, leaving 15 bases between them. Looked up from germline, CDR1 is SNHLY and CDR2 is FYNNEI. The CDR3 consists of 15 residues. The CDR3: CASSPGGPHNEKLFF. In DNA form, the CDR3 reads TGTGCCAGCAGCCCCGGGGGGCCGCATAATGAAAAACTGTTTTTT.

J is TRBJ1-2 and V is TRBV28, with a weak D call TRBD1 (5 bases). Germline V lookup: CDR1 MDHEN, CDR2 SYDVKM. The CDR3 has 13 residues. V lost 3 bases to trimming and J lost 5 bases, with 10 bases between them. The CDR3 bases are TGTGCCAGCAGTTTTCGCAGGGCTTATGGCTACACCTTC. It codes for CASSFRRAYGYTF.

The chain links TRBV6-5 to TRBJ1-4; 7 nucleotides match TRBD1. The V gene's germline CDR1 is MNHEY and CDR2 SVGAGI. V lost 5 bases, J lost 2 bases, and 2 bases stayed unmatched. This CDR3 is 14 amino acids long. The CDR3 is CASSKTGTNEKLFF. CDR3 nucleotides: TGTGCCAGCAGTAAGACAGGGACTAATGAAAAACTGTTTTTT.

The chain links TRBV2 to TRBJ2-1; D call uncertain. The germline CDR1 and CDR2 sequences are SNHLY and FYNNEI. The CDR3 spans 13 residues. V dropped 7 bases and J dropped 9 bases, with 16 bases sitting between them. As DNA, the CDR3 is TGTGCCAGCAAATCCCTCCCGGGTTCTGAGCAGTTCTTC. Its protein product is CASKSLPGSEQFF.

The rearrangement uses TRBV7-3 and TRBJ2-1; 12 bases agree with TRBD2. Trimming took 2 bases from V and 4 from J; bases not matched to a gene: 3. CDR3 length equals 16 residues. CDR1 is SGHTA and CDR2 is FQGTGA in the germline V gene. The CDR3 sequence is CASSLASGGAYNEQFF. CDR3 sequence (DNA): TGTGCCAGCAGCTTAGCTAGCGGGGGGGCTTACAATGAGCAGTTCTTC.

Of note for this clone: This sample includes further DNA sequences coding for the same CDR3. This sequence joins TRBV24-1 and TRBJ1-2, with TRBD1 matching 11 bases. The CDR3 consists of 12 residues. J was trimmed by 7 bases and V by 9 bases; bases with no gene match: 3. Germline V gives CDR1 KGHDR, CDR2 SFDVKD. CDR3 sequence reads: CATSGQGGGYTF. CDR3 sequence (DNA): TGTGCCACCTCGGGACAGGGGGGTGGCTACACCTTC.

The gene calls are TRBV7-9 and TRBJ1-2, with unresolved D. Trimming took 4 bases from V and 6 from J, leaving 15 bases between them. Germline lookup yields CDR1 SEHNR and CDR2 FQNEAQ (reference sequence). This CDR3 region has 14 residues. The CDR3 sequence: CASSSPPGLDGYTF. The CDR3 DNA reads as TGTGCCAGCAGCTCGCCACCCGGCCTAGATGGCTACACCTTC.

V and J are TRBV20-1 and TRBJ1-1, with TRBD1 matching 8 bases. The CDR3 is 13 amino acids. The ends lost 3 bases at V and 5 bases at J; junction bases unmatched: 5. CDR1 and CDR2 (germline): DFQATT, SNEGSKA (reference sequence). The CDR3 spells CSASQGAGTEAFF. The CDR3 DNA reads as TGCAGTGCTAGTCAGGGGGCTGGAACTGAAGCTTTCTTT.

This chain links TRBV6-5 with TRBJ2-7; 8 nucleotides align to TRBD1. CDR1 MNHEY and CDR2 SVGAGI come from the germline V gene. J gave up 6 bases and V 6 bases, and 7 bases lay outside the gene matches. This CDR3 comprises 13 residues. The CDR3 loop is CASSQVGTGEQYV. The CDR3 DNA reads as TGTGCCAGCAGCCAAGTCGGGACAGGCGAGCAGTACGTC.

This clone was counted between two and nine times. This chain connects TRBV30 to TRBJ1-5; a possible D gene is TRBD1 (5 bases). The CDR3 runs to 13 residues. Trimming shortened V by 4 bases and J by 7 bases, and 14 bases separated the two germline ends. CDR1 and CDR2 from the germline V gene are GTSNPN and SVGIG (reference sequence). CDR3 coding DNA: TGTGCCTGGAATTCGGGGCGGGACCAGCCCCAGCATTTT. Amino acids: CAWNSGRDQPQHF.

This clone has just one count. The V gene is TRBV12-5, the J gene TRBJ1-1, with TRBD1 identical over 9 bases. CDR3 length equals 14 residues. Germline trimming cut 4 bases from V and 4 bases from J; bases unmatched to any gene: 4. The V gene's germline CDR1 is LGHNT and CDR2 FRNRAP. The CDR3, as DNA: TGTGCTAGTGGTTCGGCGGGACAGGGCACTGAAGCTTTCTTT. This translates into CASGSAGQGTEAFF.

This clone has a handful of counts. The junction departs from the called germline gene at one end, perhaps through a read error. The chain recombines TRBV5-4 with TRBJ2-1, with D tentatively TRBD2 (7 bases). The CDR3 length is 13 residues. Germline CDR1 SGHNT, CDR2 YYREEE (reference sequence). Written as DNA, the CDR3 is TGTGCCAGCAGCTTTGGGGGGGGGCCCATTCGGGTCTTC. Encoded protein: CASSFGGGPIRVF.

The chain is built from TRBV27 and TRBJ2-7; 10 bases agree with TRBD1. J was trimmed by 7 bases and V by 2 bases; bases with no gene match: 5. Looked up from germline, CDR1 is MNHEY and CDR2 is SMNVEV (reference sequence). The CDR3 is 14 residues long. CDR3 in DNA: TGTGCCAGCAGTTTAAGACAGGGGGCGTGGGAGCAGTACTTC. This encodes CASSLRQGAWEQYF.

This CDR3 is CASSRAGAFWEQYF. The DNA of the CDR3 is TGTGCCAGCAGTCGAGCAGGGGCATTTTGGGAGCAGTACTTC. The chain couples TRBV6-5 to TRBJ2-7; possible D gene TRBD1, 6 bases. The CDR3 has 14 amino acids. The germline V gene has CDR1 MNHEY and CDR2 SVGAGI. Trimming shortened V by 5 bases and J by 7 bases, and 18 bases separated the two germline ends.

This clone was observed a handful of times. This rearrangement joins TRBV5-4 to TRBJ2-7, with D maybe TRBD2 (6 bases). V was cut by 3 bases and J by 3 bases, with 16 bases left in between. Germline V gene data show CDR1 as SGHNT and CDR2 as YYREEE (reference sequence). CDR3 size: 15 residues. The CDR3 loop is CASSSPSEGSYEQYF. CDR3 sequence (DNA): TGTGCCAGCAGCTCCCCTTCGGAGGGGAGCTACGAGCAGTACTTC.

This sequence joins TRBV19 and TRBJ1-2, with D possibly matching TRBD1 (5 bases). Trimming left V 1 base short and J 4 bases short, with 7 bases between. The length of the CDR3 is 13 residues. Looked up from germline, CDR1 is LNHDA and CDR2 is SQIVND (reference sequence). CDR3 coding DNA: TGTGCCAGTAGTATAGTCACAGGCTATGGCTACACCTTC. Its translation: CASSIVTGYGYTF.